This passage covers 17 T cell receptor beta chains from one sample sequenced in a study of monozygotic twins with inflammatory bowel disease. With the 5' RACE reads reprocessed, TCRdb shows one record per CDR3 protein and no DNA. The sample spans fewer than 400,000 distinct CDR3 sequences; the ten largest clones claim over 5%. The sequencing sample was made of blood. The source of these receptors is a human donor with ulcerative colitis or Crohn's disease, or a healthy co-twin of an affected twin (not recorded which).

This chain connects TRBV12-3 or TRBV12-4 to TRBJ2-1; TCRdb names TRBD2, which stays unverified in the absence of DNA. The CDR3 is made up of 14 amino acids. The CDR3 loop reads CASSLLLAGHEQFF.

The rearrangement links TRBV5-6 to TRBJ1-2; TCRdb's D gene call, TRBD1, goes unchecked for lack of DNA. The CDR3 runs to 15 residues. CDR1 and CDR2 (germline): SGHDT, YYEEEE. CDR3 protein: CASSLEQGNIYGYTF.

This chain connects TRBV20-1 to TRBJ1-5. This CDR3 has 15 amino acids. Germline values: CDR1 DFQATT, CDR2 SNEGSKA (reference sequence). CDR3 sequence: CSARRPIGSNQPQHF.

The genes are TRBV5-1 and TRBJ2-5; TCRdb names TRBD1, which stays unverified in the absence of DNA. The V gene's germline CDR1 is SGHRS and CDR2 YFSETQ. This CDR3 has 17 residues. CDR3 amino acids: CASSRIPGGASKETQYF.

The chain joins TRBV25-1 to TRBJ2-1. Germline-derived CDR1 and CDR2 are MGHDK and SYGVNS. The CDR3 extends over 12 amino acids. The CDR3 sequence: CASSEYAKEQFF.

The V gene is TRBV6-1, the J gene TRBJ1-5; TCRdb outputs TRBD1, but without DNA this stays unchecked. The CDR3 totals 13 residues. CDR1 and CDR2 (germline): MNHNS, SASEGT. The CDR3 sequence: CASSARQGQPQHF.

This chain links TRBV5-5 with TRBJ1-2; lacking DNA, the TRBD1 call made by TCRdb goes unchecked. Germline assignment: CDR1 SGHKS and CDR2 YYEKEE (reference sequence). The CDR3 contains 17 residues. Here the CDR3 reads CASSLSDSVLSPYGYTF.

The chain has TRBV23-1 and TRBJ2-5; TCRdb's assignment of TRBD1 cannot be checked, as there is no DNA. TRBV23-1 is annotated as an ORF whose role is uncertain. The CDR3 has 15 residues. The CDR3 loop reads CASSHPDRVKETQYF.

The gene calls are TRBV5-6 and TRBJ1-6. The CDR3 sequence is 15 residues long. CDR1 is SGHDT, CDR2 YYEEEE, per germline. CDR3 amino acids: CASSLVGVTNSPLHF. The full variable domain, with the rest looked up from reference TRBV5-6 and TRBJ1-6, is DAGVTQSPTHLIKTRGQQVTLRCSPKSGHDTVSWYQQALGQGPQFIFQYYEEEERQRGNFPDRFSGHQFPNYSSELNVNALLLGDSALYLCASSLVGVTNSPLHFGNGTRLTVT.

This chain connects TRBV7-2 to TRBJ2-1. CDR1 is SGHTA and CDR2 is FQGNSA in the germline V gene. The CDR3 loop spans 17 amino acids. CDR3 protein: CASSLGRLGVGNNEQFF. Looking up the rest from reference TRBV7-2 and TRBJ2-1 gives the full variable domain: GAGVSQSPSNKVTEKGKDVELRCDPISGHTALYWYRQSLGQGLEFLIYFQGNSAPDKSGLPSDRFSAERTGGSVSTLTIQRTQQEDSAVYLCASSLGRLGVGNNEQFFGPGTRLTVL.

V gene TRBV5-1 combines with J gene TRBJ1-1. This CDR3 is built from 15 residues. Germline lookup yields CDR1 SGHRS and CDR2 YFSETQ. The CDR3 loop reads CASSFRQPSNTEAFF.

The genes are TRBV16 and TRBJ2-4; TCRdb proposes TRBD1, but this gene call is untestable without DNA. CDR3 length equals 12 residues. CDR1 KGHSY and CDR2 FQNENV come from the germline V gene. The CDR3 sequence: CASRGAGNIQYF.

This chain uses TRBV12-3 or TRBV12-4 with TRBJ2-7; TCRdb's assignment of TRBD1 cannot be checked, as there is no DNA. This CDR3 contains 17 residues. CDR3 residues: CASSSRRGQGLSYEQYF.

The chain is built from TRBV3-1 and TRBJ2-1; TCRdb returns TRBD1, unconfirmable since there is no DNA. This CDR3 comprises 16 residues. Germline V CDR1 and CDR2: LGHDT, YNNKEL (reference sequence). CDR3 protein: CASSQGMRGSGNEQFF.

V is TRBV3-1 and J is TRBJ2-7; with no DNA, the TCRdb D assignment of TRBD1 cannot be verified. CDR3 size: 16 residues. Per germline, CDR1 LGHDT and CDR2 YNNKEL (reference sequence). The CDR3 region is CASSQPRQGDAYEQYF.

V usage is TRBV28 and J usage is TRBJ1-1; the TRBD1 assignment by TCRdb is unverifiable without DNA. Per the germline V gene, CDR1 is MDHEN and CDR2 is SYDVKM. The CDR3 contains 14 residues. CDR3 amino acids: CASSFSQGAGGAFF. The full variable domain, completed using reference TRBV28 and TRBJ1-1, is DVKVTQSSRYLVKRTGEKVFLECVQDMDHENMFWYRQDPGLGLRLIYFSYDVKMKEKGDIPEGYSVSREKKERFSLILESASTNQTSMYLCASSFSQGAGGAFFGQGTRLTVV.

The chain couples TRBV19 to TRBJ1-1; TCRdb names TRBD1, which stays unverified in the absence of DNA. The germline gives CDR1 LNHDA, CDR2 SQIVND (reference sequence). The CDR3 runs to 17 residues. This CDR3 reads CASSPSLRGLRNTEAFF.